What follows describes a single TCR beta chain. Its antigen is not known. Between the trimmed V and J ends, which lost 6 bases and 0 bases, there was a span of 10 bases. The CDR3 runs to 14 residues. CDR1 and CDR2 (germline): SGDLS, YYNGEE. Profiling relied on immunoSEQ multiplex PCR, and the TCRdb table lists in-frame clones only, not all of them. The sample has about 100,000 clones, 85% to 90% seen once. The source of the sample is a study of T cell responses to AZD1222 COVID-19 vaccine. Study-wide results and limits: Donors were chiefly white British, with a greater number of females, and clonal diversity was perhaps underestimated.

The V and J genes are TRBV9 and TRBJ1-3, with D uncertain. This receptor was identified in an adult in good health. Sample: peripheral blood, taken on day 0 of AZD1222 vaccination. CDR3 sequence: CASTDRHSGNTIYF. The CDR3 coding sequence is TGTGCCAGCACGGACCGCCACTCTGGAAACACCATATATTTT.